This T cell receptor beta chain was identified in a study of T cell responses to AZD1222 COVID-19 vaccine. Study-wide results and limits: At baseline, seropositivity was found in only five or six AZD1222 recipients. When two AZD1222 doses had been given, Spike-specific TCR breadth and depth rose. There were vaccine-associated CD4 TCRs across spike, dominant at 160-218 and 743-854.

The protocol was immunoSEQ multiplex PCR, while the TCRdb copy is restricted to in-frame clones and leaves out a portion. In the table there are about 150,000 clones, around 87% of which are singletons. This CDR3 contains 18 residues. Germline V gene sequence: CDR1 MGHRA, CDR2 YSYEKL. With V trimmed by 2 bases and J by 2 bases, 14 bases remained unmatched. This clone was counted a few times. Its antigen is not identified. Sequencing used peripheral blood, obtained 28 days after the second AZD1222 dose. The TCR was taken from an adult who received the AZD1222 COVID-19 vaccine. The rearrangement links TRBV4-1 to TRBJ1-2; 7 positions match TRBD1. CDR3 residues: CASSQTPGTVASNYGYTF. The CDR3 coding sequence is TGCGCCAGCAGCCAAACGCCCGGGACAGTCGCTTCAAACTATGGCTACACCTTC.